Listed below are T cell receptor beta chains from one sample, sequenced in a study of CD4 T cell repertoires in COVID-19. The protocol was immunoSEQ multiplex PCR, while the TCRdb copy is restricted to in-frame clones and leaves out a portion. The sample records around 22,000 clones, roughly 91% being singletons. This material consisted of central memory CD4+ T cells from blood, taken before the COVID-19 pandemic. The receptors were gathered from a human donor who had COVID-19. The CDR3 runs from the conserved cysteine through the conserved F or W.

V	J	CDR3
TRBV7-3	TRBJ1-1	CASSLTDNTEAFF
TRBV19	TRBJ1-2	CASSPTGEVYGYTF
TRBV6-5	TRBJ2-7	CASSSDGAGEQYF
TRBV4-2	TRBJ2-1	CASSQERRALGNEQFF
TRBV2	TRBJ1-2	CASSEGEEGQGYGYTF
TRBV18	TRBJ1-5	CASSPGQGYQPQHF
TRBV7-9	TRBJ1-2	CASSLAGGDGYTF
TRBV11-2	TRBJ2-2	CASSLRGGRALDTGELFF
TRBV18	TRBJ2-6	CASSGTNLPSGANVLTF
TRBV7-9	TRBJ1-4	CASSAWTVTNEKLFF
TRBV5-1	TRBJ1-2	CASSLETGGSYGYTF
TRBV11-2	TRBJ1-4	CASSFTAGAATNEKLFF
TRBV6-6	TRBJ2-7	CASKYRTGYEQYF
TRBV7-2	TRBJ2-7	CASSLAGGSYEQYF
TRBV6-1	TRBJ1-1	CASSGQQGRNTEAFF